This is a list of T cell receptor beta chains from one sample in a study of blood T cell repertoires in COVID-19. Libraries were prepared by immunoSEQ multiplex PCR; TCRdb keeps only in-frame clonotypes and omits some of them. This table holds 250,000 to 350,000 clones, around 90% found once. The source material was PBMCs or T cells enriched from blood (not recorded which). These receptors originate from a woman aged 30 to 39 who had recovered from COVID-19. CDR3s include the opening cysteine and the closing phenylalanine or tryptophan. A D gene is named only where the DNA matches it firmly. Size values are once, few and many counts, or a class for expanded clones, and some rows have none.

TRBD1	TRBJ1-2	TRBV28	.	CASSWRTGGYGYTF	TGTGCCAGCAGTTGGAGGACAGGGGGCTATGGCTACACCTTC
TRBD2	TRBJ2-2	TRBV3-1/TRBV3-2	.	CASSQRLAGKSGELFF	TGTGCCAGCAGCCAGAGACTAGCGGGAAAAAGCGGGGAGCTGTTTTTT
.	TRBJ2-3	TRBV4-1	.	CASSQTQQVTVLSTDTQYF	TGCGCCAGCAGCCAAACCCAACAGGTGACTGTCCTTAGCACAGATACGCAGTATTTT
TRBD2	TRBJ2-2	TRBV19	.	CASSILAGGPGELFF	TGTGCCAGTAGTATCCTAGCGGGAGGGCCCGGGGAGCTGTTTTTT
.	TRBJ2-1	TRBV19	.	CASSIKGVYNEQFF	TGTGCCAGTAGTATCAAGGGGGTCTACAATGAGCAGTTCTTC
.	TRBJ2-3	TRBV19	.	CASSSQGFGTDTQYF	TGTGCCAGTAGCAGTCAGGGTTTCGGGACAGATACGCAGTATTTT
TRBD1	TRBJ2-7	TRBV5-1	.	CASSLAQGAPLEQYF	TGCGCCAGCAGCTTGGCGCAGGGGGCACCCCTCGAGCAGTACTTC
TRBD1	TRBJ2-7	TRBV19	.	CASTQDRSSYEQYF	TGTGCCAGTACCCAGGACAGGAGCTCCTACGAGCAGTACTTC
.	TRBJ1-1	TRBV21-1	.	CASSKEGGGANTEAFF	TGTGCCAGCAGCAAAGAAGGTGGGGGGGCGAACACTGAAGCTTTCTTT
.	TRBJ2-5	TRBV2	.	CASSTDQETQYF	TGTGCCAGCAGTACAGACCAAGAGACCCAGTACTTC
.	TRBJ2-5	TRBV3-1/TRBV3-2	once	CASSQVGRVEETQYF	TGTGCCAGCAGCCAAGTTGGCAGGGTGGAAGAGACCCAGTACTTC
.	TRBJ1-1	TRBV6-6	.	CAITTGLLNTEAFF	TGTGCCATCACCACTGGACTCTTGAACACTGAAGCTTTCTTT
TRBD2	TRBJ2-3	TRBV28	.	CASSSRGETIPTDTQYF	TGTGCCAGCAGTTCACGGGGGGAAACGATCCCCACAGATACGCAGTATTTT
.	TRBJ2-3	TRBV29-1	.	CSVEEGARSMGTQYF	TGCAGCGTTGAAGAAGGGGCGAGGTCGATGGGTACGCAGTATTTT
.	TRBJ2-2	TRBV5-4	.	CASSRDTGELFF	TGTGCCAGCAGCCGTGACACCGGGGAGCTGTTTTTT
TRBD1	TRBJ2-3	TRBV4-3	.	CASSQVDRGREDTQYF	TGCGCCAGCAGCCAGGTAGACAGGGGACGGGAGGATACGCAGTATTTT
TRBD1	TRBJ1-2	TRBV7-9	.	CASSWTGATNYGYTF	TGTGCCAGCAGCTGGACAGGGGCGACCAACTATGGCTACACCTTC
TRBD2	TRBJ2-7	TRBV7-8	few	CASSSKGLAGYEQYF	TGTGCCAGCAGCTCAAAGGGACTAGCGGGATACGAGCAGTACTTC
.	TRBJ2-5	TRBV4-3	.	CASSQEVYRETQYF	TGCGCCAGCAGCCAAGAAGTATACAGGGAGACCCAGTACTTC
TRBD1	TRBJ2-2	TRBV6-2/TRBV6-3	.	CASSAGQGAVGELFF	TGTGCCAGCAGTGCAGGACAGGGGGCTGTCGGGGAGCTGTTTTTT
.	TRBJ1-6	TRBV19	.	CASSRLHQNSPLHF	TGTGCCAGTAGTAGGCTTCACCAGAATTCACCCCTCCACTTT
TRBD2	TRBJ2-5	TRBV7-3	.	CASSSIAGADQETQYF	TGTGCCAGCAGCTCAATAGCGGGAGCCGACCAAGAGACCCAGTACTTC
.	TRBJ2-1	TRBV5-4	.	CASSLTTSNEQFF	TGTGCCAGCAGCCTGACAACTAGCAATGAGCAGTTCTTC
TRBD2	TRBJ2-1	TRBV7-9	.	CASSLSGRGGNEQFF	TGTGCCAGCAGCTTAAGCGGGAGGGGTGGCAATGAGCAGTTCTTC